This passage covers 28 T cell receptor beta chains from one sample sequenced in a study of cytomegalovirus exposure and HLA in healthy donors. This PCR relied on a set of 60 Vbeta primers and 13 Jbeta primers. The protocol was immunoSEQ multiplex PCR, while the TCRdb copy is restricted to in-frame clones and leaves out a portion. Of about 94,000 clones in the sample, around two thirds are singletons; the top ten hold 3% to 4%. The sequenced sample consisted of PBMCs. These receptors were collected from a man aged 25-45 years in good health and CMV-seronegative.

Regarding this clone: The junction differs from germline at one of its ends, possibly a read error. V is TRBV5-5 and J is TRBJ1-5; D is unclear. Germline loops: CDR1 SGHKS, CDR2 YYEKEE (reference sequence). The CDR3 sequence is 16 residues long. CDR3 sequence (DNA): TGTGCCAGCAGCTTGGACCTCACCACTAGCCATCAGCCCCAGCATTTT. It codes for CASSLDLTTSHQPQHF.

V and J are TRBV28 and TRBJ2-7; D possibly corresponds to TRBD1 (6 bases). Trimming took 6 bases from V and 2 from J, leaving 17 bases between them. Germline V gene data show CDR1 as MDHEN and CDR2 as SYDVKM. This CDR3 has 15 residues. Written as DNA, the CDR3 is TGTGCCAGCAGGCCATATTACAGGGACCCCTACGAGCAGTACTTC. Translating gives CASRPYYRDPYEQYF.

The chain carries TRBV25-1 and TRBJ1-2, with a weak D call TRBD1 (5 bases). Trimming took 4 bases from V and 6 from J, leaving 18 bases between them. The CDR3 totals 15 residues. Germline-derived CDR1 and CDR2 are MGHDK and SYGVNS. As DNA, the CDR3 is TGTGCCAGCAGTGCCCGGGACCCGGGGGTGCATGGCTACACCTTC. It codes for CASSARDPGVHGYTF.

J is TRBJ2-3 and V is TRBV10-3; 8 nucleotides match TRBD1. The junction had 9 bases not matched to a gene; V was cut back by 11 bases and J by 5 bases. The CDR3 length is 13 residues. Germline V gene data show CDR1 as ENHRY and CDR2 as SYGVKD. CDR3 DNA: TGTGCCCTCGGGATACAGGGGGAAGATACGCAGTATTTT. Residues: CALGIQGEDTQYF.

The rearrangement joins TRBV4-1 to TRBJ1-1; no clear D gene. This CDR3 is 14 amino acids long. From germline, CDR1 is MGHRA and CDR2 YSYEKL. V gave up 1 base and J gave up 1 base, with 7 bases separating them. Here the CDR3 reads CASSQVGQNTEAFF. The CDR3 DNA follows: TGCGCCAGCAGCCAAGTCGGTCAGAACACTGAAGCTTTCTTT.

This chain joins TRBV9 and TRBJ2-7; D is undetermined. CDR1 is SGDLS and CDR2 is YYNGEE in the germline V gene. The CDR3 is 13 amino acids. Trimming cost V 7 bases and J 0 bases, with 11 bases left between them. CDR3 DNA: TGTGCCAGCTCGGCAGGTCCCTCCTACGAGCAGTACTTC. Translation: CASSAGPSYEQYF.

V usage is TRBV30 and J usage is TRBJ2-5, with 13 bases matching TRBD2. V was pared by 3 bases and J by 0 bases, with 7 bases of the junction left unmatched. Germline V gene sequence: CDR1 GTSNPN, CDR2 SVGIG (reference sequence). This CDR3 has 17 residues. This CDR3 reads CAWRTSGRTTNQETQYF. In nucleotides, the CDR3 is TGTGCCTGGAGGACTAGCGGGAGGACCACGAACCAAGAGACCCAGTACTTC.

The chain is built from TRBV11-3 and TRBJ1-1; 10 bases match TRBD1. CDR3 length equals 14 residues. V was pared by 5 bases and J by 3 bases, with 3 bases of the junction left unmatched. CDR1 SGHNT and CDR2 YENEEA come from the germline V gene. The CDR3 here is CASSLGTGDTEAFF. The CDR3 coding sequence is TGTGCCAGCAGCCTAGGGACAGGGGACACTGAAGCTTTCTTT.

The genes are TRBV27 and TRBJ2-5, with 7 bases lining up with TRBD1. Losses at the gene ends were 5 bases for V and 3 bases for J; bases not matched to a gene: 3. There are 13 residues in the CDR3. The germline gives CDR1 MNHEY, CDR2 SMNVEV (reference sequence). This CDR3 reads CASSPDREETQYF. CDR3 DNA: TGTGCCAGCAGTCCTGACAGGGAAGAGACCCAGTACTTC.

The CDR3 protein is CASSYSGSGYEQYF. In DNA form, the CDR3 reads TGTGCCAGCAGTTATTCCGGGAGTGGCTACGAGCAGTACTTC. This chain joins TRBV6-1 and TRBJ2-7; D might be TRBD2 (6 bases). Per germline, CDR1 MNHNS and CDR2 SASEGT. CDR3 length equals 14 residues. Trimming pared 5 bases from V and 3 bases from J, leaving 14 bases between.

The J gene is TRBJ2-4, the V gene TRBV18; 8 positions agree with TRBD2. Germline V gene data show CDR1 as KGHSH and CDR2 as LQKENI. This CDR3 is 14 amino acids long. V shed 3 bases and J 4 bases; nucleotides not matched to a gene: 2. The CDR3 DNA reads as TGTGCCAGCTCACCGGGACTAGAAAAAAACATTCAGTACTTC. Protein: CASSPGLEKNIQYF.

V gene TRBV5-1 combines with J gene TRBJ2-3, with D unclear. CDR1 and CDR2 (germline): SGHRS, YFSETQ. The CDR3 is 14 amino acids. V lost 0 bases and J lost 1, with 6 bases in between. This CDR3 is CASSLARGTDTQYF. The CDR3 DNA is TGCGCCAGCAGCTTGGCACGGGGCACAGATACGCAGTATTTT.

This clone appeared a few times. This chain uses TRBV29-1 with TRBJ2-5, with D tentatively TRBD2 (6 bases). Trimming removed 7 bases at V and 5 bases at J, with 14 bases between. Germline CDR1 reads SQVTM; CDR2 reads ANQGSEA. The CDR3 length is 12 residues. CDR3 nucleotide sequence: TGCAGCGCGGAACCCCGGGGGGAGACCCAGTACTTC. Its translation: CSAEPRGETQYF.

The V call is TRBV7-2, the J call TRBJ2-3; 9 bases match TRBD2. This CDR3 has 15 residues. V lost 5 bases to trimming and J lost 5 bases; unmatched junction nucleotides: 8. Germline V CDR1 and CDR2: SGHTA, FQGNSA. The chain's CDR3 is CASSPAAGGGDTQYF. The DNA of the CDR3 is TGTGCCAGCAGCCCAGCAGCGGGAGGAGGAGATACGCAGTATTTT.

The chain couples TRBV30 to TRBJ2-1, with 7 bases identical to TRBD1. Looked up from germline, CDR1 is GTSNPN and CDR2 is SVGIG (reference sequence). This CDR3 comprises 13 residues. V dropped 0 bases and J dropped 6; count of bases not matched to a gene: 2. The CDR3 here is CAWSVGQVNEQFF. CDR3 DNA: TGTGCCTGGAGTGTAGGACAGGTCAATGAGCAGTTCTTC.

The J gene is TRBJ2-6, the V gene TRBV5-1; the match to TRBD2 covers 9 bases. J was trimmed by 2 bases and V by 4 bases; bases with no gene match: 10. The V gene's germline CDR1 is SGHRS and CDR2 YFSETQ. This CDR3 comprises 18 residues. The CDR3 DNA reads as TGCGCCAGCAGCCCCCAGGCTAGCGGGGTACCTGGGGCCAACGTCCTGACTTTC. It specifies CASSPQASGVPGANVLTF.

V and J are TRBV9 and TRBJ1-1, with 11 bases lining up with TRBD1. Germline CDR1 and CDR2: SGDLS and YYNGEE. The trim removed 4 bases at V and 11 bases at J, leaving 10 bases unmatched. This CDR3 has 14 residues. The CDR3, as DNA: TGTGCCAGCAGCCCGACGGACAGGGGGCTGAGGGCTTTCTTT. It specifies CASSPTDRGLRAFF.

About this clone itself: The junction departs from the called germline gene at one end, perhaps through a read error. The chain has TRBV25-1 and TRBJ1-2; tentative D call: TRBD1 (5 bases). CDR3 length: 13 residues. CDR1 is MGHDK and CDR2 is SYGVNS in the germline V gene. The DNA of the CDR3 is TGTGCCACCAGTTTTGGAGGGACGCATGGCTACACCTTC. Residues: CATSFGGTHGYTF.

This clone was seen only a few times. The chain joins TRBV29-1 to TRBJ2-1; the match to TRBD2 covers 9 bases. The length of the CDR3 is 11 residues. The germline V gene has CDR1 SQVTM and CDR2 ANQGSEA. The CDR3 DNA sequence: TGCAGTAGCGGGAGCTCGAATGAGCAGTTCTTC. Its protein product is CSSGSSNEQFF.

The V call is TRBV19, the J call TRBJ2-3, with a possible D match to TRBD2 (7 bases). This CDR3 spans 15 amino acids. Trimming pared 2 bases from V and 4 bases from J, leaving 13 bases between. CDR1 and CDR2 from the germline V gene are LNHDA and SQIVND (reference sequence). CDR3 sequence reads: CASSITRGPSDTQYF. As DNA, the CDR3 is TGTGCCAGTAGTATAACGCGGGGGCCGTCAGATACGCAGTATTTT.

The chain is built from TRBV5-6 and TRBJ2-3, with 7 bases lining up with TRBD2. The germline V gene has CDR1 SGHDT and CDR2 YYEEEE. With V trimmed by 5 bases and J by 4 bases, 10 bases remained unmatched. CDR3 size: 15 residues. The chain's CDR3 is CASRAEGRGADTQYF. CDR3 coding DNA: TGTGCCAGCAGAGCCGAGGGGAGGGGAGCAGATACGCAGTATTTT.

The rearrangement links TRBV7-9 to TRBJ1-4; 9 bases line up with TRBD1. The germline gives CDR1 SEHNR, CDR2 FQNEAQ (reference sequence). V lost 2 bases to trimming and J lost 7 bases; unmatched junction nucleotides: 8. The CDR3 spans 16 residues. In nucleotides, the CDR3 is TGTGCCAGCAGCTTAAGGACAGGGGCCAAGTTTGAAAAACTGTTTTTT. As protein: CASSLRTGAKFEKLFF.

The CDR3 nucleotides read TGTGCCACCTCCCCGGGTGATCGCAGGGGCTACGAGCAGTACTTC. It yields the protein CATSPGDRRGYEQYF. This rearrangement joins TRBV5-6 to TRBJ2-7; D may be TRBD1 (6 bases). Trimming removed 9 bases at V and 3 bases at J, with 22 bases between. The CDR3 runs to 15 residues. Germline loops: CDR1 SGHDT, CDR2 YYEEEE.

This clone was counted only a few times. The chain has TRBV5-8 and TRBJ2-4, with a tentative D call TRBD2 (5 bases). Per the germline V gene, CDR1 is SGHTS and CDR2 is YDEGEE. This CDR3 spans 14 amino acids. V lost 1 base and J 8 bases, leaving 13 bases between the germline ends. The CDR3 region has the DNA TGTGCCAGCAGCTTGACGGTCGGACTTTACATTCAGTACTTC. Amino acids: CASSLTVGLYIQYF.

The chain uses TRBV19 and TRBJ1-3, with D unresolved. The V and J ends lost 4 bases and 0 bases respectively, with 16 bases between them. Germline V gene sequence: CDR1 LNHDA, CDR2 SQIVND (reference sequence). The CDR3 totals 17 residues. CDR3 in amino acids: CASSRTGPLGSGNTIYF. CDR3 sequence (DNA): TGTGCCAGTAGTAGAACGGGTCCCCTCGGCTCTGGAAACACCATATATTTT.

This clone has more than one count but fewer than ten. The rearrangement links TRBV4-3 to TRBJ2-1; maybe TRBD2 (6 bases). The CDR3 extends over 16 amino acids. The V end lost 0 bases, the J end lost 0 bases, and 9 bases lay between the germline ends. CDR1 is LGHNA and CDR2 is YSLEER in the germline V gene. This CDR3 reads CASSQDLGGSYNEQFF. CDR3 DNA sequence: TGCGCCAGCAGCCAAGATCTGGGGGGCTCCTACAATGAGCAGTTCTTC.

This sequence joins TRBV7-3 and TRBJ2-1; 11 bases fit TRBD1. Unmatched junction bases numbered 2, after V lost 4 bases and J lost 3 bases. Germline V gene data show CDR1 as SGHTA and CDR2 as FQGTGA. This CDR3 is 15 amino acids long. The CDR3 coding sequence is TGTGCCAGCAGCTACGGGACAGGGGGCTACAATGAGCAGTTCTTC. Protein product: CASSYGTGGYNEQFF.

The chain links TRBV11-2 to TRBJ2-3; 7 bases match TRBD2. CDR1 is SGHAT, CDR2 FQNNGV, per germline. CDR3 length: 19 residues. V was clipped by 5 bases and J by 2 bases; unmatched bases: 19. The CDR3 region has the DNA TGTGCCAGCAGCCCGAGTAAAGCGGGATCAGGCAGGGCCACAGATACGCAGTATTTT. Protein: CASSPSKAGSGRATDTQYF.